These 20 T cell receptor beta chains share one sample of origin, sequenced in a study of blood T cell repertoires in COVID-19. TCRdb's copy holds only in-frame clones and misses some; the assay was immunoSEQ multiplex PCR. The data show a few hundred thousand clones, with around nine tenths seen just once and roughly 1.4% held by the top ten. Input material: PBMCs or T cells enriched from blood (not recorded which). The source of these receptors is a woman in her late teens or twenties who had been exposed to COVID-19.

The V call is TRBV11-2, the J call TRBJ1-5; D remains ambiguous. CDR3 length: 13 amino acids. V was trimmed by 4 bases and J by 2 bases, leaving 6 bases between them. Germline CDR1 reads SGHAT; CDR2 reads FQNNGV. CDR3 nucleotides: TGTGCCAGCAGCTACACCGGCAATCAGCCCCAGCATTTT. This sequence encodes CASSYTGNQPQHF.

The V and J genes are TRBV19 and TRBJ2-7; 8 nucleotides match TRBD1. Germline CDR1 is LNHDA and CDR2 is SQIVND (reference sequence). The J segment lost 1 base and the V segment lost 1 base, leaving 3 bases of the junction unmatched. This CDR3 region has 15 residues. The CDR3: CASSIAGTGSYEQYF. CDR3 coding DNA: TGTGCCAGTAGTATAGCCGGGACAGGTTCCTACGAGCAGTACTTC.

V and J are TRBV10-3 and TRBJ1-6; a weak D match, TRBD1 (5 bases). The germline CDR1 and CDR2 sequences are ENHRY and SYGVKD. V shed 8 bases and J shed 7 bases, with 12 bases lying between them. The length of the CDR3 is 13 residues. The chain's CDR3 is CAIQGRKNSPLHF. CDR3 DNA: TGTGCCATCCAGGGAAGGAAGAATTCACCCCTCCACTTT.

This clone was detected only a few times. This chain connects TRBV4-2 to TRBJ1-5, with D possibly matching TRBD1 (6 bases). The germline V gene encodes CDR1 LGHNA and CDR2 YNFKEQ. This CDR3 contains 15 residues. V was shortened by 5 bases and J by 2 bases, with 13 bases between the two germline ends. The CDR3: CASSSQGIGNQPQHF. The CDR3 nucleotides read TGTGCCAGCAGCTCACAGGGAATTGGCAATCAGCCCCAGCATTTT.

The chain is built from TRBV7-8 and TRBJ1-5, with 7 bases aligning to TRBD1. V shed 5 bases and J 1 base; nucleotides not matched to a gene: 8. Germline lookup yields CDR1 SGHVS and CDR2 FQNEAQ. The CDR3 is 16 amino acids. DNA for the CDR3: TGTGCCAGCAGCCTCAGACAGGGCCGGAGCAATCAGCCCCAGCATTTT. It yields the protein CASSLRQGRSNQPQHF.

The CDR3 DNA follows: TGTGCCAGCAGTGCCCCCCTTGAGAACTACGAGCAGTACTTC. This codes for CASSAPLENYEQYF. This chain uses TRBV6-6 with TRBJ2-7; D is uncertain. The CDR3 runs to 14 residues. The V gene's germline CDR1 is MNHNY and CDR2 SVGAGI (reference sequence). Trimming left V 5 bases short and J 3 bases short, with 14 bases between.

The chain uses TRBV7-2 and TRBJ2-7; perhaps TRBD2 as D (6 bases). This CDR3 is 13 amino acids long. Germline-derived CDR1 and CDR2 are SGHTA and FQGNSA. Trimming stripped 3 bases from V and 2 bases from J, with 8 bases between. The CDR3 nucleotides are TGTGCCAGCAGCTTTAGCGGAGCCTACGAGCAGTACTTC. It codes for CASSFSGAYEQYF.

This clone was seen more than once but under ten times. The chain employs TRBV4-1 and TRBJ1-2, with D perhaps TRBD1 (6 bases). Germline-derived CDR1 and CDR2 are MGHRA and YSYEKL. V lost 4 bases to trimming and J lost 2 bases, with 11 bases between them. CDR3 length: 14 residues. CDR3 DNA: TGCGCCAGCAGCCCCTGGGACACCAACTATGGCTACACCTTC. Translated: CASSPWDTNYGYTF.

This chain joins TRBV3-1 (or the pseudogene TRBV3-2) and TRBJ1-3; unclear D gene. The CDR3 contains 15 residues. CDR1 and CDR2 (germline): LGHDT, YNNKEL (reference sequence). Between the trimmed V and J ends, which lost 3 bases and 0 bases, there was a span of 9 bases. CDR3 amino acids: CASSQSLNSGNTIYF. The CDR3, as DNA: TGTGCCAGCAGCCAGAGTCTGAACTCTGGAAACACCATATATTTT.

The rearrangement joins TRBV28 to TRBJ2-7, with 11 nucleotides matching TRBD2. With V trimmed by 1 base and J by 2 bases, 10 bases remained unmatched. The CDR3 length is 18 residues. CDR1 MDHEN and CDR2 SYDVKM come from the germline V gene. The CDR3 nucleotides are TGTGCCAGCAGTTTATCGCCGGCTAGCGGGAGGTATACCTACGAGCAGTACTTC. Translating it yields CASSLSPASGRYTYEQYF.

CDR3 loop: CAISLTSGGTNTGELFF. The CDR3 DNA follows: TGTGCCATCAGTTTGACTAGCGGGGGTACGAACACCGGGGAGCTGTTTTTT. The gene calls are TRBV10-3 and TRBJ2-2; 12 bases map to TRBD2. Germline values: CDR1 ENHRY, CDR2 SYGVKD. This CDR3 comprises 17 residues. Trimming at V came to 5 bases and at J to 0 bases, leaving 4 bases not matched to a gene.

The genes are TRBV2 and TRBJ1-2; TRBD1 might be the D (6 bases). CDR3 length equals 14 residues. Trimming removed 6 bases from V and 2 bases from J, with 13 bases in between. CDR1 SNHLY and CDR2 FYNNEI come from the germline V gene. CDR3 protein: CASSAPGVNYGYTF. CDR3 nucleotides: TGTGCCAGCAGCGCCCCAGGGGTGAACTATGGCTACACCTTC.

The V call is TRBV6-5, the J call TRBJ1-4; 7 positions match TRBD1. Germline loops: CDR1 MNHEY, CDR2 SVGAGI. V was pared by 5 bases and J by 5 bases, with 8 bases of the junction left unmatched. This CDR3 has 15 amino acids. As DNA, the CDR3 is TGTGCCAGCAGTCTTGCCGGGACAGAAAATGAAAAACTGTTTTTT. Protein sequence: CASSLAGTENEKLFF.

The CDR3: CASSFGGRAGGQFF. The CDR3 nucleotides read TGTGCCAGCAGTTTTGGCGGGAGGGCCGGGGGGCAGTTCTTC. V is TRBV27 and J is TRBJ2-1; 9 positions match TRBD2. The CDR3 totals 14 residues. CDR1 MNHEY and CDR2 SMNVEV come from the germline V gene (reference sequence). V lost 3 bases to trimming and J lost 12 bases; unmatched junction nucleotides: 9.

The CDR3 sequence: CASSYLTGGNGYTF. The CDR3 nucleotides read TGTGCCAGCAGTTACCTAACAGGGGGCAATGGCTACACCTTC. The chain uses TRBV6-5 and TRBJ1-2, with 9 bases aligning to TRBD1. The CDR3 spans 14 residues. V shed 2 bases, J shed 6 bases, and the junction held 4 bases outside the gene matches. In germline, CDR1 is MNHEY, CDR2 SVGAGI.

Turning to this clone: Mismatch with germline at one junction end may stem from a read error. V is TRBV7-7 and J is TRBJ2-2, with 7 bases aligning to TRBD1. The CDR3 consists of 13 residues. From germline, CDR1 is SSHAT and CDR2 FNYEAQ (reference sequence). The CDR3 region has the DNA TGTGCTAGCAGCTCCGACAGGGCCGGGGAGCTGTTTTTT. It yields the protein CASSSDRAGELFF.

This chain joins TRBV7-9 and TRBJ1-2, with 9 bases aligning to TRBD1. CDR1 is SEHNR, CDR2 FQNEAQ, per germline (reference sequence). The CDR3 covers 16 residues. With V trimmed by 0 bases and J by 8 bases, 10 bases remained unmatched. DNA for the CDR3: TGTGCCAGCAGCTTAGCCGCCGGGACAGGGTCGAGAGGCTACACCTTC. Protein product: CASSLAAGTGSRGYTF.

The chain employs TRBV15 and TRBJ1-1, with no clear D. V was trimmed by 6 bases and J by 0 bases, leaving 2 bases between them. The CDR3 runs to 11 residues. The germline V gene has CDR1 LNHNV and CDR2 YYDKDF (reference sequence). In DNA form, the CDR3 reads TGTGCCACCAGTATGAACACTGAAGCTTTCTTT. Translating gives CATSMNTEAFF.

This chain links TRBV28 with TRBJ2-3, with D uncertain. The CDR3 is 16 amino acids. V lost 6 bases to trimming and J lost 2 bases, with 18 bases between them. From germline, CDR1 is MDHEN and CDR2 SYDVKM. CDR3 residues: CASRVGEAPTTDTQYF. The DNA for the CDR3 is TGTGCCAGCAGGGTGGGTGAGGCCCCCACCACAGATACGCAGTATTTT.

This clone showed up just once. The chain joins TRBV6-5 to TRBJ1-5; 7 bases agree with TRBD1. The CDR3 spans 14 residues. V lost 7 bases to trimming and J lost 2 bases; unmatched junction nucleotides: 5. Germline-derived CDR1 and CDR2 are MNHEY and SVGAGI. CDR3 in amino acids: CASTQTGGNQPQHF. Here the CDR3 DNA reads TGTGCCAGCACTCAAACAGGGGGCAATCAGCCCCAGCATTTT.